This T cell receptor (beta chain) was retrieved from a study of T cell responses to AZD1222 COVID-19 vaccine. TCRdb's table, derived via immunoSEQ multiplex PCR, lists solely in-frame clones and lacks some. The sample has over 100,000 clones, 87% seen once. About this clone itself: One end of the junction varies from germline; a read error may be responsible.

Germline V gene sequence: CDR1 SNHLY, CDR2 FYNNEI. The CDR3 loop spans 15 amino acids. The receptor comes from an adult in good health. The chain combines TRBV2 with TRBJ1-5; possible D gene TRBD1, 5 bases. The source material was peripheral blood, sampled on day 0 of AZD1222 vaccination. CDR3 DNA: TGTGCCAGCACTGAAGAACGGGGGAGCAATCAGCCCCAGCATTTT. Translation gives CASTEERGSNQPQHF. The whole variable domain, filled in from reference TRBV2 and TRBJ1-5, reads EPEVTQTPSHQVTQMGQEVILRCVPISNHLYFYWYRQILGQKVEFLVSFYNNEISEKSEIFDDQFSVERPDGSNFTLKIRSTKLEDSAMYFCASTEERGSNQPQHFGDGTRLSIL.